The 28 T cell receptor beta chains presented below share a single source sample, sequenced in a study of blood T cells in healthy people across ages. PCR was performed a second time for roughly 6 to 12 cycles using a sample-barcoded 5' primer and a J-beta primer mix. TCRdb re-called the 5' RACE reads with MiXCR, one entry per CDR3 protein. Among around 800,000 distinct CDR3 sequences listed, around 24% were seen once. These data were also filed under a second study, of T cells of mothers and their children.

Material for sequencing was blood. The receptor set was obtained from a boy between 10 and 17 years old in good health.

The chain is built from TRBV2 and TRBJ1-4; TRBD1 might be the D (6 bases). CDR3 size: 14 residues. CDR1 SNHLY and CDR2 FYNNEI come from the germline V gene. Trimming stripped 2 bases from V and 8 bases from J, with 12 bases between. This CDR3 is CASSETQGLEKLFF. The CDR3 nucleotides read TGTGCCAGCAGTGAAACACAGGGACTCGAAAAACTGTTTTTT. Full variable domain (outside the CDR3, taken from reference TRBV2 and TRBJ1-4): EPEVTQTPSHQVTQMGQEVILRCVPISNHLYFYWYRQILGQKVEFLVSFYNNEISEKSEIFDDQFSVERPDGSNFTLKIRSTKLEDSAMYFCASSETQGLEKLFFGSGTQLSVL.

This clonotype was picked up a small number of times. The V call is TRBV11-2, the J call TRBJ2-7; no reliable D call. Matching the DNA end better, TRBJ2-5 makes the J call doubtful. The CDR3 covers 13 residues. From germline, CDR1 is SGHAT and CDR2 FQNNGV. CDR3 in amino acids: CASSLLYSETQYF. In DNA, the CDR3 is TGTGCCAGCAGCTTATTATACTCGGAGACCCAGTACTTC.

This clonotype came up a few times. The V and J genes are TRBV9 and TRBJ2-1; D gene unclear. The DNA end is a closer match to TRBJ2-5, so the J assignment may be wrong. CDR1 SGDLS and CDR2 YYNGEE come from the germline V gene. The CDR3 covers 12 residues. CDR3 DNA: TGTGCCAGCAGCGGACGAGCTGAGACCCAGTACTTC. It codes for CASSGRAETQYF.

The chain recombines TRBV7-2 with TRBJ2-3; either TRBD1 or TRBD2 may supply D (6 bases each). The germline gives CDR1 SGHTA, CDR2 FQGNSA. This CDR3 contains 18 residues. The V and J ends lost 5 bases and 0 bases respectively, with 21 bases between them. This CDR3 reads CASSAWGLATGSTDTQYF. The DNA of the CDR3 is TGTGCCAGCAGCGCCTGGGGGCTAGCGACCGGCAGCACAGATACGCAGTATTTT.

The chain has TRBV5-1 and TRBJ1-1; D is uncertain. The CDR3 is 11 amino acids. V was shortened by 4 bases and J by 7 bases, with 8 bases between the two germline ends. CDR1 is SGHRS, CDR2 YFSETQ, per germline. The CDR3 DNA reads as TGCGCCAGCAGCAAAAAGGGTGAAGCTTTCTTT. Protein sequence: CASSKKGEAFF.

At least ten counts were recorded for this clonotype. This chain connects TRBV12-3 or TRBV12-4 to TRBJ2-7, with D unclear. V was shortened by 3 bases and J by 2 bases, with 8 bases between the two germline ends. The CDR3 consists of 13 residues. The CDR3 loop reads CASSFGQAYEQYF. The CDR3 DNA follows: TGTGCCAGCAGTTTCGGCCAGGCCTACGAGCAGTACTTC.

This chain uses TRBV6-1 with TRBJ2-7; the match to TRBD2 covers 7 bases. In germline, CDR1 is MNHNS, CDR2 SASEGT. The ends lost 1 base at V and 4 bases at J; junction bases unmatched: 4. The CDR3 runs to 14 residues. This chain's CDR3 is CASSEGTRFYEQYF. The CDR3 nucleotides are TGTGCCAGCAGTGAAGGGACTAGATTTTACGAGCAGTACTTC.

This clonotype was detected only a few times. This sequence joins TRBV7-9 and TRBJ1-1; TRBD1 might be the D (6 bases). Germline-derived CDR1 and CDR2 are SEHNR and FQNEAQ (reference sequence). This CDR3 has 12 residues. Trimming left V 5 bases short and J 7 bases short, with 11 bases between. CDR3 nucleotide sequence: TGTGCCAGCAGCGACGACAGGAATGAAGCTTTCTTT. This encodes CASSDDRNEAFF.

J is TRBJ2-6 and V is TRBV28; no definite D call. Between the trimmed V and J ends, which lost 2 bases and 0 bases, there was a span of 8 bases. The CDR3 runs 16 residues. Germline loops: CDR1 MDHEN, CDR2 SYDVKM. Written as DNA, the CDR3 is TGTGCCAGCAGTTTAGGTCCGAACTCTGGGGCCAACGTCCTGACTTTC. Protein sequence: CASSLGPNSGANVLTF.

V and J are TRBV9 and TRBJ2-5, with D perhaps TRBD2 (7 bases). Germline V gene sequence: CDR1 SGDLS, CDR2 YYNGEE. The length of the CDR3 is 16 residues. V shed 0 bases and J shed 5 bases, with 17 bases lying between them. Written as DNA, the CDR3 is TGTGCCAGCAGCGTAGACTGGGCGGGGGCGGAGGAGACCCAGTACTTC. Its protein is CASSVDWAGAEETQYF. Supplemented by reference TRBV9 and TRBJ2-5, the full variable domain reads DSGVTQTPKHLITATGQRVTLRCSPRSGDLSVYWYQQSLDQGLQFLIQYYNGEERAKGNILERFSAQQFPDLHSELNLSSLELGDSALYFCASSVDWAGAEETQYFGPGTRLLVL.

As to this clonotype: A junction end diverges from the germline sequence, so it may reflect a read error. The V call is TRBV2, the J call TRBJ2-1; the match to TRBD2 covers 8 bases. The CDR3 has 14 residues. Germline V CDR1 and CDR2: SNHLY, FYNNEI. Here the CDR3 DNA reads TGTGCCAACAGTTTGCGGGGGGCCTACAATGAGCAGTTCTTC. Translation gives CANSLRGAYNEQFF.

In this sample, this clonotype turned up a few times. The chain employs TRBV7-6 and TRBJ2-1; 10 nucleotides match TRBD2. The V gene end was trimmed by 5 bases and the J gene end by 10 bases; junction bases not matched to a gene: 8. This CDR3 contains 14 residues. CDR1 and CDR2 (germline): SGHVS, FNYEAQ. The CDR3, as DNA: TGTGCCAGCAGCGTTCTAGCGGGGGTGGAAGAGCAGTTCTTC. Protein sequence: CASSVLAGVEEQFF.

This clonotype was seen more than once but under ten times. This chain links TRBV6-1 with TRBJ1-6; tentative D call: TRBD1 (5 bases). Germline V gene data show CDR1 as MNHNS and CDR2 as SASEGT. CDR3 size: 18 residues. The V gene lost 2 bases and the J gene lost 0 bases, with 14 bases spanning the gap. The CDR3 here is CASSERGWEPSYNSPLHF. The CDR3 DNA sequence: TGTGCCAGCAGTGAACGGGGGTGGGAACCCTCCTATAATTCACCCCTCCACTTT.

This clonotype came up a few times. J is TRBJ1-6 and V is TRBV12-3 or TRBV12-4; D not resolved. The CDR3 sequence is 14 residues long. Trimming took 1 base from V and 11 from J, leaving 12 bases between them. CDR3 in amino acids: CASSLGQTQTPLHF. The CDR3 nucleotides read TGTGCCAGCAGTTTAGGTCAGACCCAAACACCCCTCCACTTT.

The chain carries TRBV5-1 and TRBJ2-7; tentatively, D is TRBD2 (5 bases). The CDR3 runs 14 residues. V was trimmed by 3 bases and J by 3 bases, leaving 13 bases between them. CDR1 and CDR2 (germline): SGHRS, YFSETQ. CDR3 amino acids: CASSSSGIDYEQYF. The CDR3 DNA reads TGCGCCAGCAGCTCCTCGGGAATAGACTACGAGCAGTACTTC. Supplemented by reference TRBV5-1 and TRBJ2-7, the full variable domain reads KAGVTQTPRYLIKTRGQQVTLSCSPISGHRSVSWYQQTPGQGLQFLFEYFSETQRNKGNFPGRFSGRQFSNSRSEMNVSTLELGDSALYLCASSSSGIDYEQYFGPGTRLTVT.

The chain has TRBV20-1 and TRBJ1-4; 8 bases fit TRBD1. The length of the CDR3 is 14 residues. The germline V gene encodes CDR1 DFQATT and CDR2 SNEGSKA (reference sequence). The trim removed 0 bases at V and 7 bases at J, leaving 4 bases unmatched. DNA for the CDR3: TGCAGTGCTAGAGAGGGGACAGGTGGTGAAAAACTGTTTTTT. Its protein is CSAREGTGGEKLFF.

For this clonotype: One end of the junction does not line up with germline, which may come from a read error. V and J are TRBV6-6 and TRBJ1-1; 7 nucleotides match TRBD1. The CDR3 consists of 15 residues. Germline assignment: CDR1 MNHNY and CDR2 SVGAGI (reference sequence). This chain's CDR3 is CAGSYDRAGGTEAFF. CDR3 nucleotide sequence: TGTGCCGGCAGTTACGATCGCGCAGGGGGCACTGAAGCTTTCTTT.

Concerning this clonotype: One junction end disagrees with the germline gene, perhaps due to a read error. The rearrangement joins TRBV3-1 to TRBJ2-5; 7 positions agree with TRBD1. The J call is doubtful: the DNA matches TRBJ2-7 better. Germline-derived CDR1 and CDR2 are LGHDT and YNNKEL (reference sequence). CDR3 length equals 14 residues. CDR3 in amino acids: CACSLLTGYYEQYF. The CDR3 coding sequence is TGTGCCTGCAGCTTGCTGACAGGGTACTACGAGCAGTACTTC.

The gene calls are TRBV10-1 and TRBJ2-7; D remains ambiguous. V lost 8 bases, J lost 1 base, and 0 bases lay in between. CDR3 length equals 9 residues. Germline CDR1 WNHNN, CDR2 SYGVQD (reference sequence). CDR3 sequence reads: CASSYEQYF. DNA of the CDR3: TGCGCCAGCTCCTACGAGCAGTACTTC.

Here the CDR3 reads CASKGTGGNEQFF. Here the CDR3 DNA reads TGTGCCAGCAAGGGGACAGGGGGCAATGAGCAGTTCTTC. The rearrangement uses TRBV6-6 and TRBJ2-1; TRBD1 agrees at 11 bases. Germline trimming cut 7 bases from V and 6 bases from J; bases unmatched to any gene: 2. CDR3 length equals 13 residues. Germline lookup yields CDR1 MNHNY and CDR2 SVGAGI (reference sequence).

The chain joins TRBV4-1 to TRBJ2-1, with unresolved D. The germline gives CDR1 MGHRA, CDR2 YSYEKL. V was clipped by 2 bases and J by 7 bases, with 12 bases between them. The CDR3 is 14 residues long. The CDR3 coding sequence is TGCGCCAGCAGCCAACCACTCAGGATGAATGAGCAGTTCTTC. Amino acid sequence: CASSQPLRMNEQFF.

Notes on this clonotype: Relative to the germline gene, one junction end is altered; a read error may explain this. The chain carries TRBV6-5 and TRBJ2-3; 9 nucleotides agree with TRBD2. The CDR3 spans 15 residues. CDR1 MNHEY and CDR2 SVGAGI come from the germline V gene. The CDR3 DNA sequence: TGTGCCAGCAGCTACTTGGGCCTAGCGGGGGATACGCAGTATTTT. Amino acid sequence: CASSYLGLAGDTQYF.

The chain uses TRBV12-3 or TRBV12-4 and TRBJ2-5, with 9 bases matching TRBD2. V was pared by 4 bases and J by 7 bases, with 10 bases of the junction left unmatched. The CDR3 runs to 15 residues. CDR3 nucleotides: TGTGCCAGCAGTTATAGCACTAGCGGGTTAGGGACCCAGTACTTC. Translation gives CASSYSTSGLGTQYF.

In this sample, this clonotype turned up a few times. V is TRBV7-2 and J is TRBJ2-2; 8 bases map to TRBD2. The V segment lost 2 bases and the J segment 4 bases; nucleotides outside the gene matches: 6. This CDR3 has 16 residues. Per germline, CDR1 SGHTA and CDR2 FQGNSA. The chain's CDR3 is CASSLYGGASTGELFF. The CDR3 nucleotides are TGTGCCAGCAGCTTATACGGGGGGGCGTCCACCGGGGAGCTGTTTTTT.

The chain uses TRBV4-1 and TRBJ2-5; a possible D gene is TRBD2 (5 bases). The DNA matches TRBJ2-1 better at its end, which makes the J call doubtful. CDR3 length equals 21 residues. Germline CDR1 reads MGHRA; CDR2 reads YSYEKL. The CDR3 loop reads CASSQFSPAFKLGVRVNEQFF. CDR3 bases: TGCGCCAGCAGCCAATTTAGCCCGGCATTTAAGCTCGGGGTGCGGGTTAATGAGCAGTTCTTC.

The rearrangement links TRBV9 to TRBJ1-2; a possible D gene is TRBD1 (5 bases). V was cut by 4 bases and J by 4 bases, with 23 bases left in between. There are 17 residues in the CDR3. Germline V gene sequence: CDR1 SGDLS, CDR2 YYNGEE. DNA of the CDR3: TGTGCCAGCAGCACGGGGCAGGGTTCGGGTAGAGGCTATGGCTACACCTTC. Residues: CASSTGQGSGRGYGYTF.

The CDR3, as DNA: TGTGCCAGCAGCTTACACAGGGGCGCGCTTGGAAACACCATATATTTT. Its protein is CASSLHRGALGNTIYF. The J gene is TRBJ1-3, the V gene TRBV5-6; 7 nucleotides match TRBD1. The J segment lost 3 bases and the V segment lost 2 bases, leaving 8 bases of the junction unmatched. The CDR3 has 16 amino acids. Germline CDR1 SGHDT, CDR2 YYEEEE.

The rearrangement uses TRBV7-2 and TRBJ1-5; TRBD1 is a possible D gene (6 bases). The V gene lost 5 bases and the J gene lost 4 bases, with 15 bases spanning the gap. Germline assignment: CDR1 SGHTA and CDR2 FQGNSA. This CDR3 is built from 15 residues. CDR3 in DNA: TGTGCCAGCAGCCCGGGGTTTACAGGGAATCAGCCCCAGCATTTT. Protein sequence: CASSPGFTGNQPQHF. The full variable domain, rest sourced from reference TRBV7-2 and TRBJ1-5, is GAGVSQSPSNKVTEKGKDVELRCDPISGHTALYWYRQSLGQGLEFLIYFQGNSAPDKSGLPSDRFSAERTGGSVSTLTIQRTQQEDSAVYLCASSPGFTGNQPQHFGDGTRLSIL.